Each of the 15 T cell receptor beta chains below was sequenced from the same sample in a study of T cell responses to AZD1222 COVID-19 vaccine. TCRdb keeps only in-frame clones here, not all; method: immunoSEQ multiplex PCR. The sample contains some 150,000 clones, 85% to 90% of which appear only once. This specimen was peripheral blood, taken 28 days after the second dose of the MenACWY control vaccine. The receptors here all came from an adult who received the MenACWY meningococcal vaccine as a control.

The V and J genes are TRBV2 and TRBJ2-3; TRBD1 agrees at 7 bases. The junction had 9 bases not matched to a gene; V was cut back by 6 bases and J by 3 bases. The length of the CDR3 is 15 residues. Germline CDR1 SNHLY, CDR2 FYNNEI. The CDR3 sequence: CASSLDRVWTDTQYF. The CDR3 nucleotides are TGTGCCAGCAGCTTAGACAGGGTTTGGACAGATACGCAGTATTTT.

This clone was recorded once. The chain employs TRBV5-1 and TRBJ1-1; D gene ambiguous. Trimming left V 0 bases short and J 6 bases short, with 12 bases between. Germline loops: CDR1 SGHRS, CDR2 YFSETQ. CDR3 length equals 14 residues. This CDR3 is CASSLGGGSPEAFF. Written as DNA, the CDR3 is TGCGCCAGCAGCTTGGGGGGAGGGAGCCCTGAAGCTTTCTTT.

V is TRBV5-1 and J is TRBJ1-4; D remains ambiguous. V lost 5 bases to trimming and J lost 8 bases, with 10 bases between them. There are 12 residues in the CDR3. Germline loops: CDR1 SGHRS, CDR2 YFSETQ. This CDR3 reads CASRSRGEKLFF. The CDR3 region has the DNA TGCGCCAGCAGGTCCAGAGGGGAAAAACTGTTTTTT.

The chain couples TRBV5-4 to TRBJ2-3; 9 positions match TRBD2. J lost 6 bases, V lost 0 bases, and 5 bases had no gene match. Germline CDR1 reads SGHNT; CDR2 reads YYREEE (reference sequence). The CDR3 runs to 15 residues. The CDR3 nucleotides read TGTGCCAGCAGCTTGGATAGCGGGAGCTACGATACGCAGTATTTT. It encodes CASSLDSGSYDTQYF.

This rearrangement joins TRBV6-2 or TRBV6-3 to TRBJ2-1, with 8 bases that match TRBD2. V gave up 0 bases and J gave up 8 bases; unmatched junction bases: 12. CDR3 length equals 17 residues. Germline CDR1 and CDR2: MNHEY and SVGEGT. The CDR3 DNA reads TGTGCCAGCAGTTACTCGAGTCCGGGGGGGCGTGGGGATGAGCAGTTCTTC. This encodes CASSYSSPGGRGDEQFF.

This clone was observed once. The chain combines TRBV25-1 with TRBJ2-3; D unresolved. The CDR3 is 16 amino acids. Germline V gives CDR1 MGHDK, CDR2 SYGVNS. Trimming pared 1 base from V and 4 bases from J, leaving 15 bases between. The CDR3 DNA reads TGTGCCAGCAGTGAATTTATTCTAATCGCGGCAGATACGCAGTATTTT. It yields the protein CASSEFILIAADTQYF.

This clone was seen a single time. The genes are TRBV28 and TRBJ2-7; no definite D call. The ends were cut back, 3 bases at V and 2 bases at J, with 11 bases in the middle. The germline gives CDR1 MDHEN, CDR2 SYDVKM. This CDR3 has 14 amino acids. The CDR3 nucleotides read TGTGCCAGCAGTTTCAGGTACAGTGCCTACGAGCAGTACTTC. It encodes CASSFRYSAYEQYF.

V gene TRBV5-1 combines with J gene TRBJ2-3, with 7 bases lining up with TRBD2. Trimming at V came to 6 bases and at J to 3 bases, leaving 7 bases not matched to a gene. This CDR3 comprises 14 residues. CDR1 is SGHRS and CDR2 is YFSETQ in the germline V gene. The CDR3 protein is CASISSGGTDTQYF. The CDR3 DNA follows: TGCGCCAGCATCTCTAGCGGTGGGACAGATACGCAGTATTTT.

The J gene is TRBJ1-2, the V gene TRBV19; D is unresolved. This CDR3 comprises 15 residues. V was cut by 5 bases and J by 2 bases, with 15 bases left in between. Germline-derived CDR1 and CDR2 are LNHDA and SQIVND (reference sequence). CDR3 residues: CASSEDPTGNYGYTF. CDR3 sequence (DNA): TGTGCCAGTAGTGAAGACCCGACCGGGAACTATGGCTACACCTTC.

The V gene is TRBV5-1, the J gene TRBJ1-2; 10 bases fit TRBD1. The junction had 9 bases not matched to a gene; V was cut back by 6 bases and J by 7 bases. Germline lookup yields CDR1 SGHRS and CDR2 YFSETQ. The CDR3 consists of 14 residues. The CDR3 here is CASTWDRGVGGYTF. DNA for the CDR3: TGCGCCAGCACTTGGGACAGGGGAGTAGGTGGCTACACCTTC. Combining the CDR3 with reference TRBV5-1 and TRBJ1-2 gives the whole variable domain KAGVTQTPRYLIKTRGQQVTLSCSPISGHRSVSWYQQTPGQGLQFLFEYFSETQRNKGNFPGRFSGRQFSNSRSEMNVSTLELGDSALYLCASTWDRGVGGYTFGSGTRLTVV.

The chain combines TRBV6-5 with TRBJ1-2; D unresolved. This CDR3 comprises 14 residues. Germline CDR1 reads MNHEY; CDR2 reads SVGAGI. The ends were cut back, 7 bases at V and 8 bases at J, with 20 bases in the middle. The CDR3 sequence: CASTSTGGPFGYTF. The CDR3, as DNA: TGTGCCAGCACTTCGACCGGCGGACCCTTCGGCTACACCTTC.

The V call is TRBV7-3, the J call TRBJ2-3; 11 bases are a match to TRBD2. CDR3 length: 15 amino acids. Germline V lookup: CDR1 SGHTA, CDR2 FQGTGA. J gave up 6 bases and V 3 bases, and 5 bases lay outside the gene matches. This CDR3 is CASSLGLAVRDTQYF. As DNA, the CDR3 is TGTGCCAGCAGCTTGGGACTAGCGGTCCGCGATACGCAGTATTTT.

The CDR3 DNA follows: TGTGCCAGCAGCTTAGGGACAGGGGACGCCGAGCAGTACTTC. Translated: CASSLGTGDAEQYF. The chain links TRBV11-3 to TRBJ2-7; 9 bases match TRBD1. V gave up 1 base and J gave up 6 bases; unmatched junction bases: 4. Looked up from germline, CDR1 is SGHNT and CDR2 is YENEEA. The CDR3 covers 14 residues. The full variable domain, completed using reference TRBV11-3 and TRBJ2-7, is EAGVVQSPRYKIIEKKQPVAFWCNPISGHNTLYWYLQNLGQGPELLIRYENEEAVDDSQLPKDRFSAERLKGVDSTLKIQPAELGDSAVYLCASSLGTGDAEQYFGPGTRLTVT.

CDR3 in DNA: TGTGCCACCAGTGATGCCTCCGGGGCCCCCTATGGCTACACCTTC. It is translated as CATSDASGAPYGYTF. This sequence joins TRBV24-1 and TRBJ1-2; D is possibly TRBD1 (5 bases). This CDR3 is built from 15 residues. Trimming removed 3 bases from V and 4 bases from J, with 14 bases in between. The germline V gene encodes CDR1 KGHDR and CDR2 SFDVKD.

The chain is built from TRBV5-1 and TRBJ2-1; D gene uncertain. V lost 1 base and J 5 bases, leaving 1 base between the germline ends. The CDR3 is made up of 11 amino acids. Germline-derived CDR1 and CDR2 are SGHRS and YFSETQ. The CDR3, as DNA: TGCGCCAGCAGCTTGAACAATGAGCAGTTCTTC. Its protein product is CASSLNNEQFF.